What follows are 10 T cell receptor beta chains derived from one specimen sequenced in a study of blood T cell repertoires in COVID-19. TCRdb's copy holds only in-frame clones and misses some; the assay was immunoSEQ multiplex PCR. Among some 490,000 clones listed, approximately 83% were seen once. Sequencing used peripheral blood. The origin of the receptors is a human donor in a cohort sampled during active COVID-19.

The DNA for the CDR3 is TGTGCCAGCAGCTTGGTGGGTTCGACTTCAAACACCATATATTTT. Protein sequence: CASSLVGSTSNTIYF. The rearrangement links TRBV5-6 to TRBJ1-3; D ambiguous. Trimming left V 0 bases short and J 6 bases short, with 13 bases between. Germline CDR1 reads SGHDT; CDR2 reads YYEEEE. This CDR3 has 15 residues.

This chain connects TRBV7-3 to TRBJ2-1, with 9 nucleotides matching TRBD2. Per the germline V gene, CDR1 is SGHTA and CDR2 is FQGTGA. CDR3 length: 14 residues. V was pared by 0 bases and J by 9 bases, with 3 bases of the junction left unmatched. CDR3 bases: TGTGCCAGCAGCTTAACGTTAGCGGGAGCTGAGCAGTTCTTC. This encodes CASSLTLAGAEQFF.

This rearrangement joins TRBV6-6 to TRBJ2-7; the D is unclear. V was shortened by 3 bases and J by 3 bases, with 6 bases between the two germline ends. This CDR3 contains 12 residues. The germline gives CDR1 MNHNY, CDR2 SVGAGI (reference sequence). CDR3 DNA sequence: TGTGCCAGCAGTTATTCCAACTACGAGCAGTACTTC. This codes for CASSYSNYEQYF.

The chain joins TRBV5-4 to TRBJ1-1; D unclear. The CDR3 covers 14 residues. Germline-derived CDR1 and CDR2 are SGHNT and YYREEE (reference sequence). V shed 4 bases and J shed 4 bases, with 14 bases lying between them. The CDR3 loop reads CASSGEGMGTEAFF. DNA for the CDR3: TGTGCCAGCAGCGGGGAGGGCATGGGCACTGAAGCTTTCTTT.

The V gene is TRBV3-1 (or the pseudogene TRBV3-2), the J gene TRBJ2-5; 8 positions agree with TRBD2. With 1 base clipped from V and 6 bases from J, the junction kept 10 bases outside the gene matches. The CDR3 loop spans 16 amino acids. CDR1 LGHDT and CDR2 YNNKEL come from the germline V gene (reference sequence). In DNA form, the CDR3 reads TGTGCCAGCAGCCAAGGGCAGGGACTAGGGTCCAAGACCCAGTACTTC. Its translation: CASSQGQGLGSKTQYF.

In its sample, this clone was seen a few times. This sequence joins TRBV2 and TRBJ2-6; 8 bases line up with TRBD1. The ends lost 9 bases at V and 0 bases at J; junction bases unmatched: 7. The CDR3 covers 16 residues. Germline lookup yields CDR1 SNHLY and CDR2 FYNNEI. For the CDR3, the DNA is TGTGCCAGTTCCCAGGGGGCGAGCTCTGGGGCCAACGTCCTGACTTTC. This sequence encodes CASSQGASSGANVLTF.

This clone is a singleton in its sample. As DNA, the CDR3 is TGCAGCGTTGAAGTATCCAGGGGCGGAGGCTACACCTTC. It specifies CSVEVSRGGGYTF. This chain uses TRBV29-1 with TRBJ1-2; D may be TRBD1 (6 bases). The CDR3 is made up of 13 amino acids. Germline assignment: CDR1 SQVTM and CDR2 ANQGSEA. Trimming removed 1 base from V and 8 bases from J, with 14 bases in between.

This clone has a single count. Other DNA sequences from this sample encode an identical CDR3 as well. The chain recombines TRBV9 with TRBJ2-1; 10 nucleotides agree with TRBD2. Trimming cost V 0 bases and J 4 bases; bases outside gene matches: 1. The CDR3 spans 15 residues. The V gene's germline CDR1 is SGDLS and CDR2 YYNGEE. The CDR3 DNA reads TGTGCCAGCAGCGTAGAACTAGCGGGGTACAATGAGCAGTTCTTC. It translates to CASSVELAGYNEQFF.

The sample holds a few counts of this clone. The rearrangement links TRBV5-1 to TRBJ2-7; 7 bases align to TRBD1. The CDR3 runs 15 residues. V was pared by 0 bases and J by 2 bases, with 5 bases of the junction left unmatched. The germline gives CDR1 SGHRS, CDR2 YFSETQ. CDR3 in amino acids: CASSLAWDSTYEQYF. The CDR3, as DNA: TGCGCCAGCAGCTTGGCCTGGGACAGTACCTACGAGCAGTACTTC.

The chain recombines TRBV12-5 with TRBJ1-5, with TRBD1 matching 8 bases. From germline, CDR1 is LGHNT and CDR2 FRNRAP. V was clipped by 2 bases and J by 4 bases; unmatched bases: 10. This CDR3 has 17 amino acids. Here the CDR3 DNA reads TGTGCTAGTGGTTTGAGGTCGGACAGGGATCCAAATCAGCCCCAGCATTTT. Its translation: CASGLRSDRDPNQPQHF.